Shown below are 9 T cell receptor beta chains from a single sample sequenced in a study of regulatory T cells in long-lasting Graves disease. As to time point: newly diagnosed GD, antithyroid drugs for less than 3 months. Scientists built the TCR library using RNA that was extracted from PBMCs. iRepertoire HTBI primers and Arm-PCR of CDR3 regions built TCR beta libraries. MiXCR, applied by TCRdb to the multiplex PCR reads, yields one record per CDR3 protein. Of 680,000 or so distinct CDR3 sequences detected, roughly 15% appear once; the ten largest clones hold 15% to 20%. These data are also associated with another study on T cells in Graves' hyperthyroidism and ophthalmopathy.

This sample comprised peripheral blood mononuclear cells (PBMCs), obtained at new diagnosis, from a patient treated with antithyroid drugs. Receptors originate from a woman in her twenties or thirties with Graves disease.

Many counts were recorded for this clonotype. The rearrangement joins TRBV19 to TRBJ1-1, with no clear D. Germline lookup yields CDR1 LNHDA and CDR2 SQIVND (reference sequence). There are 12 residues in the CDR3. The ends were cut back, 9 bases at V and 0 bases at J, with 8 bases in the middle. CDR3: CASSRVNTEAFF. The CDR3 region has the DNA TGTGCCAGCAGCCGAGTGAACACTGAAGCTTTCTTT.

V usage is TRBV24-1 and J usage is TRBJ2-3; 7 bases agree with TRBD2. This CDR3 region has 16 residues. V gave up 5 bases and J gave up 2 bases; unmatched junction bases: 9. Germline lookup yields CDR1 KGHDR and CDR2 SFDVKD. Here the CDR3 reads CATSGPSGITTDTQYF. In nucleotides, the CDR3 is TGTGCCACCAGTGGCCCGAGCGGGATAACCACAGATACGCAGTATTTT.

The chain is built from TRBV10-3 and TRBJ2-5, with 8 bases identical to TRBD2. V dropped 6 bases and J dropped 5; count of bases not matched to a gene: 11. The germline V gene has CDR1 ENHRY and CDR2 SYGVKD. The CDR3 runs to 15 residues. CDR3 amino acids: CAIRGAGALGETQYF. In DNA form, the CDR3 reads TGTGCCATCAGAGGAGCGGGGGCTTTAGGGGAGACCCAGTACTTC.

The chain links TRBV28 to TRBJ2-5, with TRBD1 identical over 8 bases. The V and J ends lost 6 bases and 0 bases, in that order; junction bases with no gene match: 21. CDR3 length: 20 residues. CDR1 is MDHEN and CDR2 is SYDVKM in the germline V gene. The CDR3 nucleotides read TGTGCCAGCAGCCCGATCCCCGGGACAGGAAGGGTGAGGGACCAAGAGACCCAGTACTTC. Protein product: CASSPIPGTGRVRDQETQYF.

V is TRBV15 and J is TRBJ2-3; D not certain. The CDR3 length is 15 residues. The germline V and J ends were trimmed by 4 bases and 3 bases, with 14 bases remaining between them. Per the germline V gene, CDR1 is LNHNV and CDR2 is YYDKDF (reference sequence). The DNA of the CDR3 is TGTGCCACCAGCAAAGGGTTCGACAAGACAGATACGCAGTATTTT. Translation: CATSKGFDKTDTQYF.

Many counts were recorded for this clonotype. This CDR3 reads CASRSGTGLLETQYF. The CDR3 DNA reads TGTGCCAGCAGGTCCGGGACAGGATTGTTAGAGACCCAGTACTTC. The chain employs TRBV11-2 and TRBJ2-5; TRBD1 agrees at 8 bases. V was pared by 6 bases and J by 4 bases, with 10 bases of the junction left unmatched. Germline loops: CDR1 SGHAT, CDR2 FQNNGV. The CDR3 consists of 15 residues.

This rearrangement joins TRBV10-3 to TRBJ2-1; D perhaps matches TRBD2 (6 bases). CDR1 and CDR2 from the germline V gene are ENHRY and SYGVKD. Trimming removed 7 bases at V and 5 bases at J, with 12 bases between. The CDR3 sequence is 13 residues long. The chain's CDR3 is CAIMEGPNNEQFF. DNA of the CDR3: TGTGCCATCATGGAGGGCCCCAACAATGAGCAGTTCTTC.

The J gene is TRBJ2-3, the V gene TRBV19; D unclear. This CDR3 contains 16 residues. From germline, CDR1 is LNHDA and CDR2 SQIVND (reference sequence). Deletions cut 2 bases from V and 4 bases from J, with 16 bases between. CDR3 sequence (DNA): TGTGCCAGTAGTATACAAGGCCCAGCGCCCGCAGATACGCAGTATTTT. Residues: CASSIQGPAPADTQYF.

A remark on this clonotype: The junction does not match germline at one end; this may be a read error. The chain is built from TRBV28 and TRBJ1-2; no firm D call. Germline V gives CDR1 MDHEN, CDR2 SYDVKM. This CDR3 spans 14 amino acids. This CDR3 is CACSWRREVYGYTF. CDR3 bases: TGTGCCTGCAGTTGGAGACGGGAGGTGTATGGCTACACCTTC.